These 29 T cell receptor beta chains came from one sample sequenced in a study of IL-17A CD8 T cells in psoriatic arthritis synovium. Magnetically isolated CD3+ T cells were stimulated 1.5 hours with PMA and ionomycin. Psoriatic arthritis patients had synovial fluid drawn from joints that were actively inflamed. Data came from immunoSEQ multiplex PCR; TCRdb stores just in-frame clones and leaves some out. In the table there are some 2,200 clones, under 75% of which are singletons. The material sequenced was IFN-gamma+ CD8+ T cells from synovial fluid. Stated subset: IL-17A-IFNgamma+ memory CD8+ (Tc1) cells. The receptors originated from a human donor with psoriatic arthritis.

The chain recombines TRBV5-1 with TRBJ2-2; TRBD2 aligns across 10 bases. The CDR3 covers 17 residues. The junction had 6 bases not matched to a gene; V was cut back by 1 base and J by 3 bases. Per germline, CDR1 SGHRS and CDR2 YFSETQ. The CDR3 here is CASSLLLAGVYTGELFF. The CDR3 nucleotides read TGCGCCAGCAGCTTGCTCCTAGCGGGGGTCTACACCGGGGAGCTGTTTTTT.

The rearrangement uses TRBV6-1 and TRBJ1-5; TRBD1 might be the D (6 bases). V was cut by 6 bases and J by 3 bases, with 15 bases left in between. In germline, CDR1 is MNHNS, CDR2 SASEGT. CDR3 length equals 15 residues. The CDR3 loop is CASRPQGIPNQPQHF. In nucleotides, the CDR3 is TGTGCCAGCAGACCCCAGGGGATTCCCAATCAGCCCCAGCATTTT.

CDR3: CASLGQETQYF. The CDR3 nucleotides read TGTGCCAGCCTAGGACAAGAGACCCAGTACTTC. The J gene is TRBJ2-5, the V gene TRBV5-8; D is ambiguous. Trimming cost V 7 bases and J 2 bases, with 6 bases left between them. Germline V CDR1 and CDR2: SGHTS, YDEGEE. This CDR3 spans 11 amino acids.

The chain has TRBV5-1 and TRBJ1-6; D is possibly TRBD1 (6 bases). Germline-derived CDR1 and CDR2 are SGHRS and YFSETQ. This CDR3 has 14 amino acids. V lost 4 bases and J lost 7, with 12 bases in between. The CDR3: CASSQGGGNSPLHF. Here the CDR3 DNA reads TGCGCCAGCAGCCAGGGAGGGGGAAATTCACCCCTCCACTTT. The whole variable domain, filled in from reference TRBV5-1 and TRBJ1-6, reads KAGVTQTPRYLIKTRGQQVTLSCSPISGHRSVSWYQQTPGQGLQFLFEYFSETQRNKGNFPGRFSGRQFSNSRSEMNVSTLELGDSALYLCASSQGGGNSPLHFGNGTRLTVT.

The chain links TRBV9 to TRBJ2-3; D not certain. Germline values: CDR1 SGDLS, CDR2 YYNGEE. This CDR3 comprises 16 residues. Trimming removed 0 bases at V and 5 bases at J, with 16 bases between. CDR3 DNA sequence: TGTGCCAGCAGCGTAGGTGGAAGACGTGCACGAGATACGCAGTATTTT. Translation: CASSVGGRRARDTQYF.

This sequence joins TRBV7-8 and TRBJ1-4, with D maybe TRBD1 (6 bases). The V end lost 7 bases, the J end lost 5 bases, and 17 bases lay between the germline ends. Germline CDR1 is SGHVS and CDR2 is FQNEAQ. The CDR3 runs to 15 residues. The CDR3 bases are TGTGCCAGCACCTCAGAACGGGGGCAAAATGAAAAACTGTTTTTT. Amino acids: CASTSERGQNEKLFF.

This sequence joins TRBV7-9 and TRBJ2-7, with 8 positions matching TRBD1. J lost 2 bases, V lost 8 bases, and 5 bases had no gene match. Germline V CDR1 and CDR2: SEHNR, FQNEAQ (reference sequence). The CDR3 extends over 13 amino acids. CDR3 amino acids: CASGRTGTYEQYF. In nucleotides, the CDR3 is TGTGCCAGCGGCAGGACAGGGACCTACGAGCAGTACTTC.

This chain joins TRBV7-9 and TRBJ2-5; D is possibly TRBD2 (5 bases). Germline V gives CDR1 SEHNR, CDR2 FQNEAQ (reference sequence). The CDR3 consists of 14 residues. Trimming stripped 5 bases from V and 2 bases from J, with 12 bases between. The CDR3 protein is CASSPELAQETQYF. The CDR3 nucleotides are TGTGCCAGCAGCCCAGAGCTAGCACAAGAGACCCAGTACTTC.

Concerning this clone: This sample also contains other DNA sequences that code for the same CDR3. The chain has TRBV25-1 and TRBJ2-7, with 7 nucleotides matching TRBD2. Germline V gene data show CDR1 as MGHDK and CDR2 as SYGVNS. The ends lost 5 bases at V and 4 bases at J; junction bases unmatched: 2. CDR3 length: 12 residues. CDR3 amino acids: CASSPGGYEQYF. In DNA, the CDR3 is TGTGCCAGCAGTCCCGGGGGGTACGAGCAGTACTTC.

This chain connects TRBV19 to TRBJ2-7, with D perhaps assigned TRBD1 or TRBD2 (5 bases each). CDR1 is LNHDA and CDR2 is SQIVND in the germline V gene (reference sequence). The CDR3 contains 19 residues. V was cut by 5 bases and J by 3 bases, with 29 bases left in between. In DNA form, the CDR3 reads TGTGCCAGTAGTTTATCGGTCGGAGGCTTGGGGACGAACCACTACGAGCAGTACTTC. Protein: CASSLSVGGLGTNHYEQYF.

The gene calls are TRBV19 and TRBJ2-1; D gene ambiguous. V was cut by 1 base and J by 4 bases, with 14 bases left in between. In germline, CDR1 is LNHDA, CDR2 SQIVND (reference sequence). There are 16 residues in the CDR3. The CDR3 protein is CASSIGTVMGYNEQFF. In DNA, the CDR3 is TGTGCCAGTAGTATAGGGACGGTAATGGGGTACAATGAGCAGTTCTTC.

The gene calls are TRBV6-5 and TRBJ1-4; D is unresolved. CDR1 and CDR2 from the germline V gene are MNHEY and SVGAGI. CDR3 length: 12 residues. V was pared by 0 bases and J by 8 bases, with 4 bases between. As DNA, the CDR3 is TGTGCCAGCAGTTACTCGAGGGAAAAACTGTTTTTT. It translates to CASSYSREKLFF.

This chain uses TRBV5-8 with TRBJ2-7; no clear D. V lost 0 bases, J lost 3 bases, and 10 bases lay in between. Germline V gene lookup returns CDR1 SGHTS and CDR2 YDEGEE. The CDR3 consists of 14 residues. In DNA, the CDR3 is TGTGCCAGCAGCTTGGACAGACCGAGCTACGAGCAGTACTTC. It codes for CASSLDRPSYEQYF.

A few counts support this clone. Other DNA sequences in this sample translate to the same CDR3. The CDR3 spells CASSSGQVNTEAFF. CDR3 nucleotide sequence: TGTGCCAGCAGCTCGGGACAGGTTAACACTGAAGCTTTCTTT. This chain uses TRBV7-3 with TRBJ1-1; TRBD1 agrees at 8 bases. Trimming cost V 4 bases and J 2 bases; bases outside gene matches: 3. In germline, CDR1 is SGHTA, CDR2 FQGTGA. The CDR3 sequence is 14 residues long.

The chain's CDR3 is CASSFGTRGEQYF. As DNA, the CDR3 is TGTGCCAGCAGCTTCGGGACTAGGGGCGAGCAGTACTTC. The V call is TRBV7-9, the J call TRBJ2-7, with TRBD2 matching over 8 bases. This CDR3 spans 13 amino acids. V shed 3 bases and J 6 bases; nucleotides not matched to a gene: 4. Germline V lookup: CDR1 SEHNR, CDR2 FQNEAQ (reference sequence). The variable domain in full, with the rest retrieved from reference TRBV7-9 and TRBJ2-7, is DTGVSQNPRHKITKRGQNVTFRCDPISEHNRLYWYRQTLGQGPEFLTYFQNEAQLEKSRLLSDRFSAERPKGSFSTLEIQRTEQGDSAMYLCASSFGTRGEQYFGPGTRLTVT.

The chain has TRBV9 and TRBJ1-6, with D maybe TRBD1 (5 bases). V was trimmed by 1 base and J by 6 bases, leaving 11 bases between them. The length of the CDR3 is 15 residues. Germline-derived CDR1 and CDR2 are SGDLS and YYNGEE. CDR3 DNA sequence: TGTGCCAGCAGCGTACAGGGTTTTGGTAATTCACCCCTCCACTTT. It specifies CASSVQGFGNSPLHF.

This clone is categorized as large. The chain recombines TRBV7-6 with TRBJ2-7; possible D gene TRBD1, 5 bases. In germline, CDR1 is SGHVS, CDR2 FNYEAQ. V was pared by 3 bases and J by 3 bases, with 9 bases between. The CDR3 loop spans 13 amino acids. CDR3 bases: TGTGCCAGCAGCTTGGGGCAGAACTACGAGCAGTACTTC. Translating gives CASSLGQNYEQYF.

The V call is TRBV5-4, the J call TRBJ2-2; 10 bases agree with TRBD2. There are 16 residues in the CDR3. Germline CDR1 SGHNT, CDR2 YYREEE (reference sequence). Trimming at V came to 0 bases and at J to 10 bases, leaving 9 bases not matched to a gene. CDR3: CASSLVVAGGVAELFF. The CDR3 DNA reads TGTGCCAGCAGCTTGGTAGTAGCGGGGGGAGTCGCGGAGCTGTTTTTT.

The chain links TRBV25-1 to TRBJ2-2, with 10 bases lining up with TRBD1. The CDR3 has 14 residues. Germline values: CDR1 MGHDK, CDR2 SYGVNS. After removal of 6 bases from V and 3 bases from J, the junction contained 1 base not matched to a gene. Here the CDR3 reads CASSGTGDTGELFF. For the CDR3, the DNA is TGTGCCAGCAGCGGGACAGGGGACACCGGGGAGCTGTTTTTT.

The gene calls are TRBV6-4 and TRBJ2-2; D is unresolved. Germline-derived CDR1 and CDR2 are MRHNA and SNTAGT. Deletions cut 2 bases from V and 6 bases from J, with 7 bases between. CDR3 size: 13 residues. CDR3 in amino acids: CASSDRPSGELFF. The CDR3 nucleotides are TGTGCCAGCAGTGACCGTCCATCCGGGGAGCTGTTTTTT.

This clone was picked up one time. The CDR3 spells CASSITRGAAYGYTF. The CDR3 DNA follows: TGTGCCAGTAGTATAACCAGGGGTGCCGCCTATGGCTACACCTTC. The chain joins TRBV19 to TRBJ1-2; D is perhaps TRBD1 (6 bases). V dropped 2 bases and J dropped 4 bases, with 14 bases sitting between them. The germline gives CDR1 LNHDA, CDR2 SQIVND (reference sequence). The CDR3 has 15 amino acids.

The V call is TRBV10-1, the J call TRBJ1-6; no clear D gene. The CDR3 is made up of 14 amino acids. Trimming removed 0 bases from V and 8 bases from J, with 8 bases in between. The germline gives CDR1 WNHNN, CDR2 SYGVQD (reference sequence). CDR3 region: CASSESGRDSPLHF. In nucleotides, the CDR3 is TGCGCCAGCAGTGAGTCAGGCCGGGATTCACCCCTCCACTTT.

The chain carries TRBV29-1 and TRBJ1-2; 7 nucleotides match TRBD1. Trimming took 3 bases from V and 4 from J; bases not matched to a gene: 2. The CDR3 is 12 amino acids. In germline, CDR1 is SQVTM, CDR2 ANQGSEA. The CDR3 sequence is CSVEGDSYGYTF. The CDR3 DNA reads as TGCAGCGTTGAGGGGGACAGCTATGGCTACACCTTC.

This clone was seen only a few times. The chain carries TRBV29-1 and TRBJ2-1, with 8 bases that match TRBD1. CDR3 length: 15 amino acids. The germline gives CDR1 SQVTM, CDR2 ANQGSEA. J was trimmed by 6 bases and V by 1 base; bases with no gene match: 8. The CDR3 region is CSVEGWSGTGNEQFF. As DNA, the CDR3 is TGCAGCGTTGAAGGGTGGTCAGGGACAGGCAATGAGCAGTTCTTC.

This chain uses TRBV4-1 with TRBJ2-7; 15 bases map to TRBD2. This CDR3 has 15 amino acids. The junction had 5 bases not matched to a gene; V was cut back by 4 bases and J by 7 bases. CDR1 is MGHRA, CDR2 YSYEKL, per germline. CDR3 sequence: CASSPGLAGGYEQYF. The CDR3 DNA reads TGCGCCAGCAGCCCGGGACTAGCGGGGGGATATGAGCAGTACTTC.

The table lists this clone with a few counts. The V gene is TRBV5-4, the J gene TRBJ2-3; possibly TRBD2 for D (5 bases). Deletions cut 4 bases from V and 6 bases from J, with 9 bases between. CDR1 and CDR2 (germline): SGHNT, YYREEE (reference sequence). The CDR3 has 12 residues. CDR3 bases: TGTGCCAGCAGCGGACGGGGTGATACGCAGTATTTT. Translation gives CASSGRGDTQYF.

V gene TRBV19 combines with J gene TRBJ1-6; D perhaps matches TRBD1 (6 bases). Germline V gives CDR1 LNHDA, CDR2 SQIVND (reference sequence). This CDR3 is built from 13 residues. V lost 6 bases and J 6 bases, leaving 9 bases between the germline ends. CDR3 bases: TGTGCCAGTAGGACAGGAACTAATTCACCCCTCCACTTT. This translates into CASRTGTNSPLHF.

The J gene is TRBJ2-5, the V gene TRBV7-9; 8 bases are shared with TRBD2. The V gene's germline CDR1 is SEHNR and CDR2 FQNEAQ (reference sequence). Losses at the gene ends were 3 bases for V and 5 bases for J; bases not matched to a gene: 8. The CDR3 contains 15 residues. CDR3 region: CASSLGRGATETQYF. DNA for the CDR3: TGTGCCAGCAGCTTGGGGCGGGGGGCCACGGAGACCCAGTACTTC.

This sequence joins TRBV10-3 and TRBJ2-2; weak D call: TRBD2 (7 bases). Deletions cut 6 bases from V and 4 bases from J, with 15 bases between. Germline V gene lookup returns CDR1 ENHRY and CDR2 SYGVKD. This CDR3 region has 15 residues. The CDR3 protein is CAISLIGGPTGELFF. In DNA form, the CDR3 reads TGTGCCATCAGCCTAATCGGGGGGCCCACCGGGGAGCTGTTTTTT.